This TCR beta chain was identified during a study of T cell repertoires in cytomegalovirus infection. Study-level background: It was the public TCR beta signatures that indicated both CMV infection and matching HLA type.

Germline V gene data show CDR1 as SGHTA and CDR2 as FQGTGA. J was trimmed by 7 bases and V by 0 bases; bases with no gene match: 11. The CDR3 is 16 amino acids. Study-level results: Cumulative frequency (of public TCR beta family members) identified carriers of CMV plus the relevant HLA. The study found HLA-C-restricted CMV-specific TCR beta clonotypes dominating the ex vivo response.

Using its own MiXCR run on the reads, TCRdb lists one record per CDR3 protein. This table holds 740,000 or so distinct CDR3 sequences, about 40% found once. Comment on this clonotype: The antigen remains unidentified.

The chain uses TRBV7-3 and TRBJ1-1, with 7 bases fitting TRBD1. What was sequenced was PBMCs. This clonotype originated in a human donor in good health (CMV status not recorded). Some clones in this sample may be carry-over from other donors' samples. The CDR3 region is CASSLTRHRGGGEAFF. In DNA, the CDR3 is TGTGCCAGCAGCTTAACCAGGCACAGGGGAGGAGGTGAAGCTTTCTTT. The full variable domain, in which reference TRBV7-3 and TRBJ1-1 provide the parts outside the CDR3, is GAGVSQTPSNKVTEKGKYVELRCDPISGHTALYWYRQSLGQGPEFLIYFQGTGAADDSGLPNDRFFAVRPEGSVSTLKIQRTERGDSAVYLCASSLTRHRGGGEAFFGQGTRLTVV.